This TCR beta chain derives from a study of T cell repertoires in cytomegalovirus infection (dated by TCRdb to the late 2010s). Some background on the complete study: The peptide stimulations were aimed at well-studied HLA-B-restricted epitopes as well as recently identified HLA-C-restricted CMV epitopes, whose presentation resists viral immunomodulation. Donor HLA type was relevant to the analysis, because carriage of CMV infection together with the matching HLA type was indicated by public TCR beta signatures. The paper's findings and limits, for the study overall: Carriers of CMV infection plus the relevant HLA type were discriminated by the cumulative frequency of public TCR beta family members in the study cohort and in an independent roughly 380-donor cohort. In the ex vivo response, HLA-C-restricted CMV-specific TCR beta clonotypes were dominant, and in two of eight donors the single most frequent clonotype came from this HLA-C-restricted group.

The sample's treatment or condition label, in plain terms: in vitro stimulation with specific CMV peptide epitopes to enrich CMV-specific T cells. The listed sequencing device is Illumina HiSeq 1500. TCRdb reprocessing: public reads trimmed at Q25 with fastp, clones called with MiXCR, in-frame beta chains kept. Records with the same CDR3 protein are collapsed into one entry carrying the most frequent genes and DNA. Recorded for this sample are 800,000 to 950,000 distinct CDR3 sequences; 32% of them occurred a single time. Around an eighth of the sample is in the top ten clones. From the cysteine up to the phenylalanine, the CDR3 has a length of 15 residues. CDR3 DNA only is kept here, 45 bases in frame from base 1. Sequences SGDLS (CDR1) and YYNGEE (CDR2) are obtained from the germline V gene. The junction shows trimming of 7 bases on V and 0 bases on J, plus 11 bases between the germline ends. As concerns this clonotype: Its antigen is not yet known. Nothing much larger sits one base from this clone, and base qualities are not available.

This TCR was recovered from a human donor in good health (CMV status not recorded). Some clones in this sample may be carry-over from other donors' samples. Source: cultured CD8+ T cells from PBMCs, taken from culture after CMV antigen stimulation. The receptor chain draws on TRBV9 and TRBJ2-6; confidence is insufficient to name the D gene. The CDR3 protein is CASQNSNSGANVLTF. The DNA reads TGTGCCAGCCAGAACTCTAACTCTGGGGCCAACGTCCTGACTTTC. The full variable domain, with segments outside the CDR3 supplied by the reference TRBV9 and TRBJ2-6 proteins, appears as DSGVTQTPKHLITATGQRVTLRCSPRSGDLSVYWYQQSLDQGLQFLIQYYNGEERAKGNILERFSAQQFPDLHSELNLSSLELGDSALYFCASQNSNSGANVLTFGAGSRLTVL.